These T cell receptor beta chains were read from a single sample in a study of blood T cell repertoires in COVID-19. The table came from immunoSEQ multiplex PCR; TCRdb's copy has only in-frame clones and leaves some out. The data hold about 200,000 clones, with approximately 85% observed a single time. Sample: peripheral blood. All receptors come from a woman aged 45-65 years with active or convalescent COVID-19. CDR3s include the opening cysteine and the closing phenylalanine or tryptophan. A D gene is named only where the DNA matches it firmly. Size values are once, few and many counts, or a class for expanded clones, and some rows have none.

size: -
J: TRBJ1-5
V: TRBV11-2
D: -
DNA: TGTGCCAGCAGCTTAGCCCGGGGGACCGGGCTCAATCAGCCCCAGCATTTT
CDR3: CASSLARGTGLNQPQHF

size: -
J: TRBJ2-7
V: TRBV27
D: -
DNA: TGTGCCAGCAGTGGCGACAGAGCCTACGAGCAGTACTTC
CDR3: CASSGDRAYEQYF

size: once
J: TRBJ2-1
V: TRBV5-6
D: TRBD1
DNA: TGTGCCAGCAGCTTGGACGGGACAGGGGGCAGGAATGAGCAGTTCTTC
CDR3: CASSLDGTGGRNEQFF

size: -
J: TRBJ2-7
V: TRBV7-2
D: -
DNA: TGTGCCAGCAGCTTAGGCGGGAACTCCTACGAGCAGTACTTC
CDR3: CASSLGGNSYEQYF

size: once
J: TRBJ1-6
V: TRBV27
D: -
DNA: TGTGCCAGCAGATTACCCCCGGTTAATTCACCCCTCCACTTT
CDR3: CASRLPPVNSPLHF

size: -
J: TRBJ2-3
V: TRBV24-1
D: -
DNA: TGTGCCACCAGTGACCAGGACAGAAGTGATACGCAGTATTTT
CDR3: CATSDQDRSDTQYF

size: -
J: TRBJ1-2
V: TRBV28
D: -
DNA: TGTGCCAGCATGACGACGGGGAACTACTATGGCTACACCTTC
CDR3: CASMTTGNYYGYTF

size: -
J: TRBJ1-4
V: TRBV19
D: -
DNA: TGTGCCAGTAGTCCCTCCGGGGGGACCGCTAATGAAAAACTGTTTTTT
CDR3: CASSPSGGTANEKLFF

size: -
J: TRBJ1-4
V: TRBV6-6
D: TRBD1
DNA: TGTGCCAGCAGCCCTGGGACAGGGGGCTTTGAAAAACTGTTTTTT
CDR3: CASSPGTGGFEKLFF

size: -
J: TRBJ2-2
V: TRBV3-1/TRBV3-2
D: TRBD1
DNA: TGTGCCAGCAGTCCCGGGACAGGGGGGACCGGGGAGCTGTTTTTT
CDR3: CASSPGTGGTGELFF

size: -
J: TRBJ1-4
V: TRBV28
D: -
DNA: TGTGCCAGCAGTTCGCACGGGTCTCTTAATGAAAAACTGTTTTTT
CDR3: CASSSHGSLNEKLFF

size: -
J: TRBJ1-5
V: TRBV7-2
D: TRBD1
DNA: TGTGCCAGCAGCACTAGGACAGGGGAGGGTCAGCCCCAGCATTTT
CDR3: CASSTRTGEGQPQHF

size: -
J: TRBJ2-5
V: TRBV5-1
D: TRBD2
DNA: TGCGCCAGCAGCGGATTAGCGGGAGAGACCCAGTACTTC
CDR3: CASSGLAGETQYF

size: -
J: TRBJ2-5
V: TRBV7-6
D: TRBD1
DNA: TGTGCCAGCAGCCGTGGGACAGGGGGCGAGACCCAGTACTTC
CDR3: CASSRGTGGETQYF

size: -
J: TRBJ1-2
V: TRBV14
D: -
DNA: TGTGCCAGCAGCCAAGCGACAGTTTCTAACTATGGCTACACCTTC
CDR3: CASSQATVSNYGYTF

size: once
J: TRBJ1-3
V: TRBV7-2
D: -
DNA: TGTGCCAGCAGCCAAAGGATGGACACTGGAAACACCATATATTTT
CDR3: CASSQRMDTGNTIYF

size: once
J: TRBJ1-4
V: TRBV12-5
D: -
DNA: TGTGCTAGTGGTTTGGCCCTCGCGGACATGAATGAAAAACTGTTTTTT
CDR3: CASGLALADMNEKLFF

size: -
J: TRBJ2-1
V: TRBV6-4
D: TRBD1
DNA: TGTGCCAGCAGCACCGGGACAGGGGGCGCGTATGAGCAGTTCTTC
CDR3: CASSTGTGGAYEQFF

size: -
J: TRBJ2-3
V: TRBV9
D: -
DNA: TGTGCCAGCAGCGTAGGGAGTGGATGGGATACGCAGTATTTT
CDR3: CASSVGSGWDTQYF

size: -
J: TRBJ2-2
V: TRBV18
D: -
DNA: TGTGCCAGCTCACCAGTAGGAGGGAACACCGGGGAGCTGTTTTTT
CDR3: CASSPVGGNTGELFF

size: -
J: TRBJ1-6
V: TRBV6-5
D: -
DNA: TGTGCCAGCAGAAGGGAGTTCGGGGGTTCACCCCTCCACTTT
CDR3: CASRREFGGSPLHF

size: -
J: TRBJ2-3
V: TRBV28
D: TRBD2
DNA: TGTGCCAGCAGTTTGGCACTCGTATCCGGGACTAGCGGGAGCCAGGTCACAGATACGCAGTATTTT
CDR3: CASSLALVSGTSGSQVTDTQYF

size: -
J: TRBJ2-2
V: TRBV3-1/TRBV3-2
D: TRBD1
DNA: TGTGCCAGCAGCCGACAGGGGGCAGTCACCGGGGAGCTGTTTTTT
CDR3: CASSRQGAVTGELFF

size: few
J: TRBJ2-7
V: TRBV19
D: -
DNA: TGTGCCAGTAGTATACGGGAGAGGTCCTACGAGCAGTACTTC
CDR3: CASSIRERSYEQYF

size: -
J: TRBJ2-2
V: TRBV25-1
D: -
DNA: TGTGCCAGCAGTGCCCCAGGGGATGCCGGGGAGCTGTTTTTT
CDR3: CASSAPGDAGELFF

size: -
J: TRBJ1-2
V: TRBV11-2
D: TRBD1
DNA: TGTGCCAGCAGCCCACTGGACAGGCGGGCCTATGGCTACACCTTC
CDR3: CASSPLDRRAYGYTF

size: -
J: TRBJ1-5
V: TRBV24-1
D: TRBD1
DNA: TGTGCCACCGGTAGACAGGGGGCTCAGCCCCAGCATTTT
CDR3: CATGRQGAQPQHF

size: -
J: TRBJ2-7
V: TRBV11-3
D: -
DNA: TGTGCCAGCAGTCGGGGAAACGAGCAGTACTTC
CDR3: CASSRGNEQYF

size: -
J: TRBJ2-3
V: TRBV19
D: TRBD2
DNA: TGTGCCAGTAGTATACCCCTAGCGGGGGTATTCACGTCAGATACGCAGTATTTT
CDR3: CASSIPLAGVFTSDTQYF

size: -
J: TRBJ1-1
V: TRBV2
D: TRBD1
DNA: TGTGCCAGCAGTGAACAGGGGGTGAACACTGAAGCTTTCTTT
CDR3: CASSEQGVNTEAFF

size: -
J: TRBJ2-2
V: TRBV2
D: -
DNA: TGTGCCAGCAGACAGGAAGGCACCGGGGAGCTGTTTTTT
CDR3: CASRQEGTGELFF

size: -
J: TRBJ1-2
V: TRBV30
D: TRBD1
DNA: TGTGCCTGGAGTGGAGGGGGACAGGGGGCGGCCCAGGGCTATGGCTACACCTTC
CDR3: CAWSGGGQGAAQGYGYTF

size: -
J: TRBJ2-5
V: TRBV28
D: -
DNA: TGTGCCAGCACCGTCCGAAGCGCGGTACAAGAGACCCAGTACTTC
CDR3: CASTVRSAVQETQYF

size: -
J: TRBJ2-7
V: TRBV2
D: -
DNA: TGTGCCAGCAGTCTCGCCCGGGGGGAGCAGTACTTC
CDR3: CASSLARGEQYF

size: once
J: TRBJ1-2
V: TRBV28
D: TRBD1
DNA: TGTGCCAGCAGTACAGGGGGGAATGGCTACACCTTC
CDR3: CASSTGGNGYTF

size: -
J: TRBJ1-5
V: TRBV5-6
D: -
DNA: TGTGCCAGCAGCTTGGCGAGGGAGCCCCTCAATCAGCCCCAGCATTTT
CDR3: CASSLAREPLNQPQHF

size: -
J: TRBJ1-6
V: TRBV5-4
D: TRBD1
DNA: TGTGCCAGCAGCCGGACAGGGGGTACTTCACCCCTCCACTTT
CDR3: CASSRTGGTSPLHF

size: once
J: TRBJ1-6
V: TRBV5-1
D: TRBD1
DNA: TGCGCCAGCGGGAGGGACAGGGAAAATTCACCCCTCCACTTT
CDR3: CASGRDRENSPLHF

size: -
J: TRBJ1-6
V: TRBV5-4
D: TRBD1
DNA: TGTGCCAGCAGCTTCCCGACAGGGGGCCCTATAATCTTT
CDR3: CASSFPTGGPIIF

size: many
J: TRBJ2-3
V: TRBV6-5
D: -
DNA: TGTGCCAGCAGTTGGAGAGGATCTAGCACAGATACGCAGTATTTT
CDR3: CASSWRGSSTDTQYF

size: -
J: TRBJ2-2
V: TRBV6-4
D: TRBD2
DNA: TGTGCCAGCAGTGAGAGTGAGGCGGGAGACACCGGGGAGCTGTTTTTT
CDR3: CASSESEAGDTGELFF

size: -
J: TRBJ2-7
V: TRBV10-3
D: TRBD1
DNA: TGTGCCATCAAGGGGACAGACTCCTACGAGCAGTACTTC
CDR3: CAIKGTDSYEQYF

size: -
J: TRBJ2-7
V: TRBV12-5
D: -
DNA: TGTGCTAGTGGTTCAAACTACGAGCAGTACTTC
CDR3: CASGSNYEQYF

size: -
J: TRBJ1-1
V: TRBV5-4
D: TRBD1
DNA: TGTGCCAGCAGCCTTACCGGGACAGCCACTGAAGCTTTCTTT
CDR3: CASSLTGTATEAFF

size: -
J: TRBJ1-5
V: TRBV5-8
D: -
DNA: TGTGCCAGCAGCGTCGCAGGGGACGGCCAGCCCCAGCATTTT
CDR3: CASSVAGDGQPQHF

size: -
J: TRBJ1-1
V: TRBV3-1/TRBV3-2
D: -
DNA: TGTGCCAGCAGCCAATCGGGAAACACTGAAGCTTTCTTT
CDR3: CASSQSGNTEAFF

size: -
J: TRBJ1-4
V: TRBV15
D: TRBD1
DNA: TGTGCCACCAGCAGAGATCTTAGGACAGGGGTTGAAAAACTGTTTTTT
CDR3: CATSRDLRTGVEKLFF

size: -
J: TRBJ2-3
V: TRBV9
D: -
DNA: TGTGCCAGCAGCTTGGAGGGGAATACGCAGTATTTT
CDR3: CASSLEGNTQYF

size: -
J: TRBJ1-2
V: TRBV20-1
D: -
DNA: TGCAGTGCTCCCGTTCCCCGGGTGACCTTC
CDR3: CSAPVPRVTF

size: many
J: TRBJ2-1
V: TRBV5-6
D: TRBD2
DNA: TGTGCCAGCAGATCCCTTAGCGGGGGGGCGGATGAGCAGTTCTTC
CDR3: CASRSLSGGADEQFF

size: -
J: TRBJ1-3
V: TRBV10-2
D: -
DNA: TGCGCCAGCACCTCCCGGGGAAACACCATATATTTT
CDR3: CASTSRGNTIYF

size: -
J: TRBJ2-2
V: TRBV11-3
D: TRBD1
DNA: TGTGCCAGCAGCCCCGCTCCGGGACAGGGTAACACCGGGGAGCTGTTTTTT
CDR3: CASSPAPGQGNTGELFF

size: many
J: TRBJ1-5
V: TRBV9
D: TRBD1
DNA: TGTGCCACCTTGAAGGGGGACAGGGGGCGGAATAAGGGGAATCAGCCCCAGCATTTT
CDR3: CATLKGDRGRNKGNQPQHF

size: many
J: TRBJ1-4
V: TRBV3-1/TRBV3-2
D: -
DNA: TGTGCCAGCAGCCGAGGGGACACGAGAAATGAAAAACTGTTTTTT
CDR3: CASSRGDTRNEKLFF

size: -
J: TRBJ2-1
V: TRBV14
D: TRBD2
DNA: TGTGCCAGCAGCAGCGGGATTCCAATCTCCTACAATGAGCAGTTCTTC
CDR3: CASSSGIPISYNEQFF

size: once
J: TRBJ1-2
V: TRBV5-1
D: TRBD1
DNA: TGCGCCAGCAGCTTGGGGGGGACAGACTATGGCTACACCTTC
CDR3: CASSLGGTDYGYTF

size: -
J: TRBJ2-1
V: TRBV11-2
D: TRBD2
DNA: TGTGCCAGCAGCTTAGGCCCGCTAGCGGGAGGGAAGCCCTACAATGAGCAGTTCTTC
CDR3: CASSLGPLAGGKPYNEQFF

size: -
J: TRBJ2-1
V: TRBV20-1
D: TRBD2
DNA: TGCAGTGCGGGGGGAGGGTACGAGCAGTTCTTC
CDR3: CSAGGGYEQFF

size: -
J: TRBJ1-2
V: TRBV5-6
D: -
DNA: TGTGCCAGCAGCTTGGATAGGCGGCTGACCTACACCTTC
CDR3: CASSLDRRLTYTF

size: -
J: TRBJ2-1
V: TRBV7-3
D: TRBD2
DNA: TGTGCCAGCCAGCGGGGGGAACTAGCGGGGTACAATGAGCAGTTCTTC
CDR3: CASQRGELAGYNEQFF